Presented here are 23 T cell receptor beta chains from one specimen sequenced in a study of cytotoxic CD8 clonotypes in ibrutinib-treated CLL. Clones were read by immunoSEQ multiplex PCR, and TCRdb kept only the in-frame ones, dropping some. The sample carries under 300,000 clones, around 76% recorded once. The input for sequencing was PBMCs, taken at disease progression, from a patient treated with ibrutinib. The origin of the receptors is a human donor with chronic lymphocytic leukemia.

V and J are TRBV9 and TRBJ2-7; 8 bases fit TRBD2. The germline CDR1 and CDR2 sequences are SGDLS and YYNGEE. The CDR3 has 15 residues. J was trimmed by 6 bases and V by 2 bases; bases with no gene match: 10. This chain's CDR3 is CASSVAGLGIGEQYF. CDR3 DNA: TGTGCCAGCAGCGTCGCGGGACTAGGGATAGGCGAGCAGTACTTC.

The rearrangement links TRBV5-1 to TRBJ2-5; D is ambiguous. The germline gives CDR1 SGHRS, CDR2 YFSETQ. The V gene lost 0 bases and the J gene lost 1 base, with 10 bases spanning the gap. The CDR3 is 15 amino acids. The CDR3 reads CASSLGKGTQETQYF. CDR3 sequence (DNA): TGCGCCAGCAGCTTGGGGAAGGGAACCCAAGAGACCCAGTACTTC.

On this clone: Other DNA sequences from this sample encode an identical CDR3 as well. The genes are TRBV20-1 and TRBJ2-7; D gene unclear. The CDR3 is 11 residues long. Germline CDR1 is DFQATT and CDR2 is SNEGSKA (reference sequence). Trimming stripped 3 bases from V and 3 bases from J, with 6 bases between. The CDR3 reads CSASWGYEQYF. The CDR3 DNA follows: TGCAGTGCTAGTTGGGGCTACGAGCAGTACTTC.

V is TRBV9 and J is TRBJ2-7, with 8 bases fitting TRBD2. CDR3 length: 15 amino acids. The ends lost 3 bases at V and 6 bases at J; junction bases unmatched: 11. Germline V gives CDR1 SGDLS, CDR2 YYNGEE. The CDR3 loop is CASSGPGTRGGEQYF. In DNA, the CDR3 is TGTGCCAGCAGCGGACCCGGGACTAGAGGTGGCGAGCAGTACTTC. The full variable domain, in which reference TRBV9 and TRBJ2-7 provide the parts outside the CDR3, is DSGVTQTPKHLITATGQRVTLRCSPRSGDLSVYWYQQSLDQGLQFLIQYYNGEERAKGNILERFSAQQFPDLHSELNLSSLELGDSALYFCASSGPGTRGGEQYFGPGTRLTVT.

CDR3 residues: CASTKGLAGDNEQFF. CDR3 bases: TGTGCCAGCACCAAGGGGCTAGCGGGGGACAATGAGCAGTTCTTC. The V call is TRBV9, the J call TRBJ2-1, with TRBD2 matching over 10 bases. CDR3 length: 15 residues. V trimming: 6 bases; J trimming: 5 bases; junction bases outside the gene matches: 8. CDR1 is SGDLS, CDR2 YYNGEE, per germline. Full variable domain (rest looked up from reference TRBV9 and TRBJ2-1): DSGVTQTPKHLITATGQRVTLRCSPRSGDLSVYWYQQSLDQGLQFLIQYYNGEERAKGNILERFSAQQFPDLHSELNLSSLELGDSALYFCASTKGLAGDNEQFFGPGTRLTVL.

V and J are TRBV14 and TRBJ1-2; 8 nucleotides agree with TRBD1. V lost 3 bases and J lost 7; bases outside the gene matches: 1. Germline-derived CDR1 and CDR2 are SGHDN and FVKESK. The CDR3 runs to 12 residues. In DNA form, the CDR3 reads TGTGCCAGCAGCCACACAGGGGGTGGCTACACCTTC. Protein sequence: CASSHTGGGYTF.

The chain couples TRBV4-1 to TRBJ2-7; 7 nucleotides match TRBD1. V shed 1 base, J shed 0 bases, and the junction held 0 bases outside the gene matches. The CDR3 loop spans 14 amino acids. CDR1 and CDR2 (germline): MGHRA, YSYEKL. CDR3 in DNA: TGCGCCAGCAGCCAAGCAGGGGGCTCCTACGAGCAGTACTTC. Encoded protein: CASSQAGGSYEQYF.

CDR3 region: CASSPSGTSGTYEQYF. CDR3 nucleotide sequence: TGTGCCAGTAGTCCATCCGGGACTAGCGGGACCTACGAGCAGTACTTC. The rearrangement uses TRBV19 and TRBJ2-7; 13 nucleotides match TRBD2. The germline CDR1 and CDR2 sequences are LNHDA and SQIVND (reference sequence). V shed 5 bases, J shed 2 bases, and the junction held 6 bases outside the gene matches. The CDR3 is made up of 16 amino acids.

This chain connects TRBV4-1 to TRBJ2-2; TRBD2 matches at 10 bases. Trimming cost V 4 bases and J 4 bases; bases outside gene matches: 3. In germline, CDR1 is MGHRA, CDR2 YSYEKL. The CDR3 runs to 15 residues. CDR3 amino acids: CASSPSGGGTGELFF. The CDR3 coding sequence is TGCGCCAGCAGCCCAAGCGGGGGGGGCACCGGGGAGCTGTTTTTT.

Only a few counts were recorded for this clone. The chain has TRBV4-1 and TRBJ2-1; TRBD1 agrees at 7 bases. The V and J ends lost 6 bases and 7 bases, in that order; junction bases with no gene match: 21. The CDR3 covers 18 residues. Germline V lookup: CDR1 MGHRA, CDR2 YSYEKL. The CDR3 coding sequence is TGCGCCAGCAGTCCGGGATTCTTTAGGGGGCCTCTTGGGAATGAGCAGTTCTTC. Translating it yields CASSPGFFRGPLGNEQFF.

The chain recombines TRBV18 with TRBJ2-7; the D gene is possibly TRBD1 (6 bases). Trimming took 3 bases from V and 3 from J, leaving 12 bases between them. The CDR3 is 14 amino acids. Looked up from germline, CDR1 is KGHSH and CDR2 is LQKENI. The chain's CDR3 is CASSPYRDNYEQYF. Written as DNA, the CDR3 is TGTGCCAGCTCACCCTACCGGGACAACTACGAGCAGTACTTC.

This clone has only one observation. The chain uses TRBV5-4 and TRBJ2-6; D perhaps matches TRBD1 (5 bases). Germline CDR1 and CDR2: SGHNT and YYREEE (reference sequence). The CDR3 consists of 19 residues. The V and J ends lost 0 bases and 0 bases respectively, with 16 bases between them. The CDR3 loop reads CASSLVGHRRTSGANVLTF. Written as DNA, the CDR3 is TGTGCCAGCAGCTTGGTGGGCCACAGGCGCACCTCTGGGGCCAACGTCCTGACTTTC.

This clone was seen only once. The chain combines TRBV5-1 with TRBJ1-1; the D gene is possibly TRBD1 (5 bases). V was cut by 0 bases and J by 1 base, with 7 bases left in between. CDR1 and CDR2 (germline): SGHRS, YFSETQ. This CDR3 is built from 14 residues. CDR3 sequence (DNA): TGCGCCAGCAGCTTGGCCGGGACGAACACTGAAGCTTTCTTT. Translated, it gives CASSLAGTNTEAFF.

The rearrangement links TRBV7-3 to TRBJ2-5; no clear D. The V and J ends lost 1 base and 5 bases respectively, with 8 bases between them. The length of the CDR3 is 13 residues. Per germline, CDR1 SGHTA and CDR2 FQGTGA. In DNA, the CDR3 is TGTGCCAGCAGCTTAAGGGTCAAGGAGACCCAGTACTTC. Amino acid sequence: CASSLRVKETQYF.

Turning to this clone: Other DNA sequences in the sample encode the same CDR3. The J gene is TRBJ1-2, the V gene TRBV10-1, with D unresolved. This CDR3 comprises 13 residues. V shed 0 bases and J shed 2 bases, with 4 bases lying between them. CDR1 is WNHNN, CDR2 SYGVQD, per germline (reference sequence). CDR3: CASSESGNYGYTF. The DNA of the CDR3 is TGCGCCAGCAGTGAGTCCGGAAACTATGGCTACACCTTC.

This clone was found many times. CDR3 protein: CASKGPGGNTDTQYF. The CDR3 DNA reads as TGTGCCAGTAAAGGACCCGGGGGGAACACAGATACGCAGTATTTT. The gene calls are TRBV11-2 and TRBJ2-3, with 7 bases fitting TRBD2. The CDR3 consists of 15 residues. V shed 9 bases, J shed 2 bases, and the junction held 11 bases outside the gene matches. CDR1 is SGHAT, CDR2 FQNNGV, per germline.

V and J are TRBV12-5 and TRBJ1-6, with no clear D. Trimming removed 6 bases from V and 5 bases from J, with 17 bases in between. The CDR3 spans 16 residues. The germline V gene has CDR1 LGHNT and CDR2 FRNRAP. The CDR3 DNA reads as TGTGCTAGTGGAACGAGGGAGGTCGAGGATAATTCACCCCTCCACTTT. The encoded protein is CASGTREVEDNSPLHF.

The V and J genes are TRBV9 and TRBJ2-3; tentatively, D is TRBD2 (5 bases). The CDR3 sequence is 15 residues long. V was cut by 2 bases and J by 0 bases, with 10 bases left in between. CDR1 SGDLS and CDR2 YYNGEE come from the germline V gene. CDR3 region: CASSVFGKSTDTQYF. The CDR3, as DNA: TGTGCCAGCAGCGTCTTCGGGAAGAGCACAGATACGCAGTATTTT. Variable domain in full (rest from reference TRBV9 and TRBJ2-3): DSGVTQTPKHLITATGQRVTLRCSPRSGDLSVYWYQQSLDQGLQFLIQYYNGEERAKGNILERFSAQQFPDLHSELNLSSLELGDSALYFCASSVFGKSTDTQYFGPGTRLTVL.

The J gene is TRBJ1-5, the V gene TRBV12-5; D remains ambiguous. This CDR3 has 13 residues. CDR1 is LGHNT, CDR2 FRNRAP, per germline. The V gene lost 9 bases and the J gene lost 9 bases, with 18 bases spanning the gap. CDR3 coding DNA: TGTGCTAGGGGCTCGACGGTTGTTGGGCCCCAGCATTTT. Translating gives CARGSTVVGPQHF.

The chain has TRBV6-4 and TRBJ1-2, with 9 nucleotides matching TRBD1. Trimming took 4 bases from V and 8 from J; bases not matched to a gene: 5. The CDR3 is made up of 13 amino acids. Germline lookup yields CDR1 MRHNA and CDR2 SNTAGT. The CDR3 sequence: CASSAGQGAGYTF. Here the CDR3 DNA reads TGTGCCAGCAGTGCGGGACAGGGAGCGGGCTACACCTTC.

This chain links TRBV19 with TRBJ1-1; no definite D call. The V gene lost 4 bases and the J gene lost 5 bases, with 11 bases spanning the gap. CDR1 is LNHDA and CDR2 is SQIVND in the germline V gene (reference sequence). This CDR3 contains 13 residues. This CDR3 reads CASSTTLFTEAFF. The CDR3 DNA sequence: TGTGCCAGTAGTACAACGCTCTTTACTGAAGCTTTCTTT.

V gene TRBV5-1 combines with J gene TRBJ2-7; TRBD1 matches at 7 bases. CDR1 is SGHRS, CDR2 YFSETQ, per germline. The CDR3 is made up of 15 amino acids. V shed 0 bases, J shed 1 base, and the junction held 4 bases outside the gene matches. The DNA of the CDR3 is TGCGCCAGCAGCTTGGCAGGGGGTTGGTCCTACGAGCAGTACTTC. This encodes CASSLAGGWSYEQYF.

The J gene is TRBJ1-2, the V gene TRBV5-1, with 9 nucleotides matching TRBD1. The CDR3 has 16 amino acids. CDR1 is SGHRS and CDR2 is YFSETQ in the germline V gene. Trimming cost V 4 bases and J 4 bases; bases outside gene matches: 11. CDR3 nucleotide sequence: TGCGCCAGCAGCGTACCACAGGGGGCGGGTACCTATGGCTACACCTTC. Protein: CASSVPQGAGTYGYTF.